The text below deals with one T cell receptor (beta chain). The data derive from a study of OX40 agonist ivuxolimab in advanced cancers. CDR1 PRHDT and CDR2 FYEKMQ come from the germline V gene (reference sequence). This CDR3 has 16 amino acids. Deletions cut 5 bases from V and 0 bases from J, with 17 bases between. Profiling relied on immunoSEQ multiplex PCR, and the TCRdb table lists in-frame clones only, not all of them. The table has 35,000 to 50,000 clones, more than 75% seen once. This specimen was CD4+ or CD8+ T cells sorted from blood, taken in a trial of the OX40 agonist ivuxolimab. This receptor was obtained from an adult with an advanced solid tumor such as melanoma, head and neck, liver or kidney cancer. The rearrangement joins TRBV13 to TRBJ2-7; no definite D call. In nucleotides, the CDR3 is TGTGCCAGCAGCCTCTACGGACGGTTAAGCTCCTACGAGCAGTACTTC. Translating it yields CASSLYGRLSSYEQYF. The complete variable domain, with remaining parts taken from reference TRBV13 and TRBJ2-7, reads AAGVIQSPRHLIKEKRETATLKCYPIPRHDTVYWYQQGPGQDPQFLISFYEKMQSDKGSIPDRFSAQQFSDYHSELNMSSLELGDSALYFCASSLYGRLSSYEQYFGPGTRLTVT.